This T cell receptor beta chain was retrieved from a study of cytomegalovirus exposure and HLA in healthy donors. General study points: It was fewer than 200 TCR beta chains that were listed as cytomegalovirus-associated.

Concerning this clone itself: Its specificity is not known.

PCR primers comprised 60 Vbeta and 13 Jbeta primers. Profiling relied on immunoSEQ multiplex PCR, and the TCRdb table lists in-frame clones only, not all of them. The table counts about 190,000 clones; about 6.5% lies in the top ten. This CDR3 has 12 amino acids. From germline, CDR1 is GTSNPN and CDR2 SVGIG (reference sequence). The V gene lost 4 bases and the J gene lost 9 bases, with 15 bases spanning the gap. The sequenced sample was PBMCs. The chain employs TRBV30 and TRBJ1-1, with D hard to call. This clonotype originated in a man aged 25 to 40 in good health and CMV-seronegative. The CDR3 DNA is TGTGCCTGGACAGTCGACGAGGTGAAAGCTTTCTTT. Translated: CAWTVDEVKAFF.